The 5 T cell receptor beta chains in this list originate from one sample, sequenced in a study of shared clonotypes between healthy human individuals. The method was immunoSEQ multiplex PCR; TCRdb's version includes in-frame clones alone and lacks a portion of them. The profile shows 1,400,000 or so clones, approximately 98.5% of them singletons. Sequenced input: naive CD4+ T cells sorted from blood. Subset defined: CD45RA+ positively selected. The receptor set was obtained from a young man in good health.

The V gene is TRBV7-9, the J gene TRBJ1-6, with TRBD1 matching over 9 bases. Germline trimming cut 5 bases from V and 7 bases from J; bases unmatched to any gene: 6. CDR3 length equals 15 residues. Germline lookup yields CDR1 SEHNR and CDR2 FQNEAQ (reference sequence). CDR3 bases: TGTGCCAGCAGCGGCAGGGACAGGGTGAATTCACCCCTCCACTTT. Translated, it gives CASSGRDRVNSPLHF.

This sequence joins TRBV7-2 and TRBJ2-3, with a weak D call TRBD2 (7 bases). Germline CDR1 SGHTA, CDR2 FQGNSA. Trimming removed 10 bases at V and 2 bases at J, with 16 bases between. The CDR3 spans 14 residues. The CDR3 DNA reads as TGTGCCACCCTGGGGGGGGCCTTCACAGATACGCAGTATTTT. Its translation is CATLGGAFTDTQYF.

The chain carries TRBV2 and TRBJ2-5, with TRBD1 identical over 7 bases. With 7 bases clipped from V and 5 bases from J, the junction kept 13 bases outside the gene matches. The CDR3 covers 15 residues. The germline V gene encodes CDR1 SNHLY and CDR2 FYNNEI. CDR3 sequence reads: CASNPTGSGVETQYF. CDR3 in DNA: TGTGCCAGCAACCCGACAGGGTCAGGGGTGGAGACCCAGTACTTC.

This rearrangement joins TRBV5-1 to TRBJ1-3, with 10 bases fitting TRBD1. The V segment lost 0 bases and the J segment 0 bases; nucleotides outside the gene matches: 0. Per germline, CDR1 SGHRS and CDR2 YFSETQ. This CDR3 region has 16 residues. Here the CDR3 reads CASSLGTGGSGNTIYF. The CDR3 DNA reads as TGCGCCAGCAGCTTGGGGACAGGGGGCTCTGGAAACACCATATATTTT. The variable domain in full, with the rest retrieved from reference TRBV5-1 and TRBJ1-3, is KAGVTQTPRYLIKTRGQQVTLSCSPISGHRSVSWYQQTPGQGLQFLFEYFSETQRNKGNFPGRFSGRQFSNSRSEMNVSTLELGDSALYLCASSLGTGGSGNTIYFGEGSWLTVV.

This clone was detected once. The chain employs TRBV7-2 and TRBJ1-2; 7 bases are shared with TRBD1. V was pared by 0 bases and J by 8 bases, with 9 bases of the junction left unmatched. This CDR3 contains 15 residues. Germline lookup yields CDR1 SGHTA and CDR2 FQGNSA. For the CDR3, the DNA is TGTGCCAGCAGCTTAGCGCCGACAGGGTCTGCGGGCTACACCTTC. Amino acids: CASSLAPTGSAGYTF. Full variable domain (outside the CDR3, taken from reference TRBV7-2 and TRBJ1-2): GAGVSQSPSNKVTEKGKDVELRCDPISGHTALYWYRQSLGQGLEFLIYFQGNSAPDKSGLPSDRFSAERTGGSVSTLTIQRTQQEDSAVYLCASSLAPTGSAGYTFGSGTRLTVV.